The present TCR beta chain was sequenced within a study of T cell changes during pregnancy in multiple sclerosis (dated by TCRdb to about 2019). In terms of the full investigation: The study looked at changes in the T cell repertoire across pregnancy in women with multiple sclerosis.

CDR1 MDHEN and CDR2 SYDVKM are derived from the germline V gene. At the junction V is shortened by 4 bases and J by 12 bases, with 13 bases in between. The CDR3 goes from the cysteine to the phenylalanine over 12 residues. This entry keeps only the CDR3 DNA: 36 bases, framed from base 1. For this clone: Which antigen it targets is not known. Base quality data are lacking; no much larger clone is found one base away.

The library was produced with the immunoSEQ multiplex PCR assay. The clones in this table, taken by TCRdb from immuneACCESS, are in-frame only. Not every clone is retained; where verified, under half of the shortfall comes from an unresolved V gene, and the cause of the rest is unknown. The table for this sample lists tens of thousands of clones; 92% of them were counted only once. The top ten constitute around 3.5% of the sample. The sequence came from a female donor in good health, enrolled as a control in a pregnancy study. This material consisted of peripheral blood, taken after pregnancy. The V gene is TRBV28 and the J gene is TRBJ2-1; the D gene is unclear. CDR3 sequence: CASSSNESWQFF. Here is the DNA: TGTGCCAGCAGTTCAAACGAGAGCTGGCAGTTCTTC.